Below, one T cell receptor beta chain is given with its context. As yet, its antigen is unknown. With 60 Vbeta and 13 Jbeta primers, the PCR was carried out. Sequenced by immunoSEQ multiplex PCR; TCRdb stores in-frame clones only, minus some. The data hold around 72,000 clones, with about 66% observed a single time. The CDR3 loop spans 16 amino acids. The germline gives CDR1 MNHEY, CDR2 SMNVEV (reference sequence). V lost 5 bases and J lost 3; bases outside the gene matches: 9. These data originate in a study of cytomegalovirus exposure and HLA in healthy donors. Whole-study findings and limits: Some public TCRs appeared in many individuals, while most sequences were rare. CMV serostatus was the only immune exposure information that was available. A later analysis showed TCR association rates differing by HLA locus, peaking at DRB1 and lowest at HLA-C. Accounts indicate the classifier identified cytomegalovirus status with strong specificity and sensitivity.

This TCR derives from a man in his forties in good health and CMV-seropositive. Material for sequencing was PBMCs. V is TRBV27 and J is TRBJ2-1, with TRBD1 matching 8 bases. This chain's CDR3 is CASSPLDRGGYNEQFF. The CDR3 DNA reads TGTGCCAGCAGTCCCCTAGACAGGGGAGGCTACAATGAGCAGTTCTTC.